Below are 28 T cell receptor beta chains sequenced from a single sample in a study of CD8 T cells in ankylosing spondylitis. Study-wide points: Characteristic of ankylosing spondylitis blood, it appeared, was a TCR beta motif comprising roughly eight highly homologous variants.

No antigen has been assigned to these receptors. MiXCR, run by TCRdb on the 5' RACE reads, gives a single entry per CDR3 protein. The table includes 350,000 or so distinct CDR3 sequences, under 8.5% detected once. The sample was blood, either unsorted or a sorted T cell fraction (not recorded which). The receptors derive from a male donor with ankylosing spondylitis.

This clonotype was detected many times. The chain is built from TRBV5-1 and TRBJ2-7, with a possible D match to TRBD1 (5 bases). The CDR3 runs to 14 residues. Germline CDR1 SGHRS, CDR2 YFSETQ. The germline V and J ends were trimmed by 4 bases and 2 bases, with 13 bases remaining between them. The CDR3 here is CASSPRQPAYEQYF. The CDR3 DNA follows: TGCGCCAGCAGCCCCCGACAGCCGGCCTACGAGCAGTACTTC.

The chain is built from TRBV4-1 and TRBJ2-1; D unresolved. Trimming took 0 bases from V and 4 from J, leaving 19 bases between them. This CDR3 spans 18 amino acids. CDR1 and CDR2 (germline): MGHRA, YSYEKL. Here the CDR3 DNA reads TGCGCCAGCAGCCAAGATCACTTGCGGAAGGTCCCTTACAATGAGCAGTTCTTC. Its protein is CASSQDHLRKVPYNEQFF.

This clonotype has a handful of counts. V usage is TRBV18 and J usage is TRBJ2-1; TRBD1 agrees at 7 bases. V gave up 5 bases and J gave up 4 bases; unmatched junction bases: 8. CDR3 length equals 15 residues. From germline, CDR1 is KGHSH and CDR2 LQKENI. CDR3 sequence reads: CASSSRQGRYNEQFF. In DNA form, the CDR3 reads TGTGCCAGCTCATCGAGACAGGGTAGATACAATGAGCAGTTCTTC.

The CDR3 is CASSPWDGTAPNYNEQFF. DNA for the CDR3: TGTGCCAGCAGTCCCTGGGACGGTACGGCCCCTAACTACAATGAGCAGTTCTTC. The gene calls are TRBV12-3 or TRBV12-4 and TRBJ2-1; D is tentatively TRBD1 or TRBD2 (5 bases each). This CDR3 region has 18 residues. The V end lost 5 bases, the J end lost 3 bases, and 23 bases lay between the germline ends.

This clonotype was detected many times. V usage is TRBV11-3 and J usage is TRBJ1-2, with unresolved D. Trimming stripped 2 bases from V and 2 bases from J, with 6 bases between. This CDR3 comprises 13 residues. Germline CDR1 and CDR2: SGHNT and YENEEA. CDR3 protein: CASSLNPNYGYTF. CDR3 in DNA: TGTGCCAGCAGCTTAAACCCGAACTATGGCTACACCTTC.

This clonotype was found a few times. The V and J genes are TRBV11-2 and TRBJ2-7, with D possibly being TRBD2 (5 bases). With 1 base removed from V and 4 bases from J, the gap between germline ends came to 11 bases. This CDR3 spans 14 amino acids. The germline V gene encodes CDR1 SGHAT and CDR2 FQNNGV. In DNA form, the CDR3 reads TGTGCCAGCAGCTTAGGATCCAGCGGATACGAGCAGTACTTC. Translation gives CASSLGSSGYEQYF.

The chain joins TRBV2 to TRBJ2-1; 8 bases map to TRBD2. CDR3 length: 14 residues. With 10 bases clipped from V and 3 bases from J, the junction kept 8 bases outside the gene matches. Germline V gene lookup returns CDR1 SNHLY and CDR2 FYNNEI. DNA for the CDR3: TGTGCCACCCTTCGCGCGGGAGGCTACAATGAGCAGTTCTTC. Translation: CATLRAGGYNEQFF.

This clonotype turned up a few times. The chain employs TRBV15 and TRBJ2-7; no firm D call. The germline V gene has CDR1 LNHNV and CDR2 YYDKDF (reference sequence). V was clipped by 0 bases and J by 3 bases, with 9 bases between them. The CDR3 is 14 residues long. This chain's CDR3 is CATSREVNLYEQYF. The CDR3 bases are TGTGCCACCAGCAGAGAAGTTAACCTCTACGAGCAGTACTTC.

This clonotype appeared a few times. V is TRBV5-1 and J is TRBJ2-5, with D maybe TRBD2 (6 bases). Germline CDR1 SGHRS, CDR2 YFSETQ. The CDR3 consists of 16 residues. Trimming took off 4 bases at V and 3 bases at J, with 19 bases between the two ends. DNA for the CDR3: TGCGCCAGCAGCCTCCCCCTAGGTAGCGGAGAAGAGACCCAGTACTTC. It translates to CASSLPLGSGEETQYF.

Remarks on this clonotype: An end of the junction does not agree with germline; a read error may underlie this. The chain couples TRBV5-1 to TRBJ2-1; 8 bases line up with TRBD1. CDR3 length: 14 amino acids. The germline CDR1 and CDR2 sequences are SGHRS and YFSETQ. The CDR3 sequence: CSSSEGTGYNEQFF. The CDR3 DNA follows: TGCTCCAGCAGTGAAGGGACAGGATACAATGAGCAGTTCTTC.

The V and J genes are TRBV24-1 and TRBJ2-3; D gene ambiguous. CDR1 and CDR2 from the germline V gene are KGHDR and SFDVKD. Trimming took off 2 bases at V and 4 bases at J, with 15 bases between the two ends. The CDR3 has 16 residues. CDR3 nucleotides: TGTGCCACCAGTGATTCAACGGACCCGGACCCAGATACGCAGTATTTT. This sequence encodes CATSDSTDPDPDTQYF.

This clonotype was detected a few times. V and J are TRBV28 and TRBJ2-5, with D perhaps matching TRBD1 or TRBD2 (6 bases each). V lost 10 bases, J lost 5 bases, and 14 bases lay in between. The CDR3 contains 12 residues. Germline values: CDR1 MDHEN, CDR2 SYDVKM. The CDR3 bases are TGTGCCACATCGCTAGGGGGGGAGACCCAGTACTTC. Amino acids: CATSLGGETQYF.

The sample holds many counts of this clonotype. V usage is TRBV4-1 and J usage is TRBJ2-2; the D is unclear. V lost 1 base, J lost 4 bases, and 1 base lay in between. The CDR3 is 12 residues long. CDR1 and CDR2 (germline): MGHRA, YSYEKL. CDR3 sequence reads: CASSQGTGELFF. The CDR3 coding sequence is TGCGCCAGCAGCCAAGGCACCGGGGAGCTGTTTTTT.

In its sample, this clonotype was seen a few times. The chain employs TRBV20-1 and TRBJ1-2; possible D gene TRBD1, 6 bases. V lost 5 bases and J 1 base, leaving 8 bases between the germline ends. This CDR3 region has 12 residues. Germline V lookup: CDR1 DFQATT, CDR2 SNEGSKA (reference sequence). CDR3 nucleotides: TGCAGTGCTCTGGACAGTAACTATGGCTACACCTTC. Translated, it gives CSALDSNYGYTF.

The chain recombines TRBV6-1 with TRBJ2-6; D perhaps matches TRBD2 (6 bases). V was shortened by 6 bases and J by 0 bases, with 12 bases between the two germline ends. Germline CDR1 reads MNHNS; CDR2 reads SASEGT. The CDR3 spans 16 residues. As DNA, the CDR3 is TGTGCCAGCAGCCGGACTATGCACTCTGGGGCCAACGTCCTGACTTTC. Its protein product is CASSRTMHSGANVLTF.

This chain joins TRBV5-1 and TRBJ2-3; 9 bases are a match to TRBD2. The CDR3 consists of 14 residues. Germline CDR1 and CDR2: SGHRS and YFSETQ. Trimming at V came to 4 bases and at J to 7 bases, leaving 7 bases not matched to a gene. CDR3 amino acids: CASSDSGRGYTQYF. CDR3 DNA sequence: TGCGCCAGCAGCGATAGCGGGAGAGGGTATACGCAGTATTTT.

This clonotype was recorded a few times. The chain has TRBV7-2 and TRBJ2-1; tentative D call: TRBD2 (6 bases). Germline values: CDR1 SGHTA, CDR2 FQGNSA. V gave up 1 base and J gave up 4 bases, with 11 bases separating them. The CDR3 covers 15 residues. Here the CDR3 reads CASSLGGLPYNEQFF. CDR3 DNA: TGTGCCAGCAGCTTAGGGGGACTGCCTTACAATGAGCAGTTCTTC.

Many counts were recorded for this clonotype. The CDR3 here is CASSLSPNEQFF. CDR3 in DNA: TGTGCCAGCAGTTTAAGTCCCAATGAGCAGTTCTTC. This chain connects TRBV27 to TRBJ2-1; D is unclear. Per germline, CDR1 MNHEY and CDR2 SMNVEV (reference sequence). With 2 bases removed from V and 6 bases from J, the gap between germline ends came to 5 bases. This CDR3 comprises 12 residues.

This clonotype was seen repeatedly, ten times or more. The chain has TRBV4-1 and TRBJ2-3; 14 bases are shared with TRBD2. The V gene's germline CDR1 is MGHRA and CDR2 YSYEKL. The trim removed 3 bases at V and 4 bases at J, leaving 6 bases unmatched. The CDR3 spans 17 residues. The CDR3 nucleotides are TGCGCCAGCAGCCAGAGACTAGCGGGAGGGGGCGCAGATACGCAGTATTTT. The encoded protein is CASSQRLAGGGADTQYF.

The gene calls are TRBV9 and TRBJ2-1, with TRBD2 identical over 7 bases. Trimming removed 4 bases from V and 6 bases from J; junction bases left unmatched: 7. Germline CDR1 is SGDLS and CDR2 is YYNGEE. This CDR3 comprises 14 residues. This chain's CDR3 is CASSFSGTTNEQFF. CDR3 sequence (DNA): TGTGCCAGCAGCTTCTCCGGGACTACCAATGAGCAGTTCTTC.

There are a few counts of this clonotype. The V call is TRBV4-2, the J call TRBJ2-1; D remains unclear. Germline CDR1 reads LGHNA; CDR2 reads YNFKEQ. The CDR3 runs 16 residues. The V gene lost 1 base and the J gene lost 1 base, with 11 bases spanning the gap. The CDR3 region has the DNA TGTGCCAGCAGCCAAGCAGGAGTGGGGTCCTACAATGAGCAGTTCTTC. It codes for CASSQAGVGSYNEQFF.

This clonotype was detected many times. The CDR3, as DNA: TGCGCCAGCAGCTCGCAGGGACCTCAAAACATTCAGTACTTC. Encoded protein: CASSSQGPQNIQYF. The rearrangement uses TRBV5-1 and TRBJ2-4; D tentatively fits TRBD1 or TRBD2 (5 bases each). V was shortened by 3 bases and J by 5 bases, with 12 bases between the two germline ends. Germline V gives CDR1 SGHRS, CDR2 YFSETQ. There are 14 residues in the CDR3.

This chain links TRBV7-2 with TRBJ2-1; TRBD2 agrees at 8 bases. The CDR3 is made up of 15 amino acids. The trim removed 0 bases at V and 13 bases at J, leaving 11 bases unmatched. The germline V gene encodes CDR1 SGHTA and CDR2 FQGNSA. CDR3 residues: CASSLARASGQTQFF. The CDR3 DNA follows: TGTGCCAGCAGCTTAGCGCGGGCTAGCGGGCAAACCCAGTTCTTC.

This clonotype was observed a few times. This chain uses TRBV6-2 or TRBV6-3 with TRBJ2-1, with a possible D match to TRBD1 (7 bases). Germline V gene data show CDR1 as MNHEY and CDR2 as SVGEGT. With 0 bases removed from V and 12 bases from J, the gap between germline ends came to 21 bases. This CDR3 spans 16 amino acids. Written as DNA, the CDR3 is TGTGCCAGCAGTTACTCGGCAGGGGGAGGAATCGAGTCGCAGTTCTTC. It codes for CASSYSAGGGIESQFF.

This clonotype was seen a handful of times. V and J are TRBV28 and TRBJ1-3, with 7 bases fitting TRBD1. The CDR3 loop spans 18 amino acids. Trimming cost V 1 base and J 0 bases; bases outside gene matches: 9. Germline CDR1 reads MDHEN; CDR2 reads SYDVKM. CDR3 region: CASSLFSGQVFSGNTIYF. CDR3 bases: TGTGCCAGCAGTTTATTTTCCGGACAGGTTTTCTCTGGAAACACCATATATTTT.

The chain has TRBV7-9 and TRBJ2-1; 12 positions agree with TRBD2. Germline lookup yields CDR1 SEHNR and CDR2 FQNEAQ (reference sequence). The CDR3 sequence is 16 residues long. Unmatched junction bases numbered 8, after V lost 4 bases and J lost 7 bases. The CDR3 sequence: CASSYRLAGAGNEQFF. DNA for the CDR3: TGTGCCAGCAGCTACCGACTAGCGGGAGCGGGAAATGAGCAGTTCTTC.

In its sample, this clonotype was seen many times. This chain links TRBV7-2 with TRBJ1-5; D gene unclear. CDR3 length: 12 amino acids. V was cut by 3 bases and J by 0 bases, with 0 bases left in between. Germline V lookup: CDR1 SGHTA, CDR2 FQGNSA. This CDR3 is CASSFSNQPQHF. CDR3 in DNA: TGTGCCAGCAGCTTTAGCAATCAGCCCCAGCATTTT.

In this sample, this clonotype turned up many times. The V and J genes are TRBV7-3 and TRBJ2-1; 8 bases match TRBD2. Germline assignment: CDR1 SGHTA and CDR2 FQGTGA. CDR3 size: 15 residues. After removal of 5 bases from V and 0 bases from J, the junction contained 3 bases not matched to a gene. The CDR3 region is CASSTSGSSYNEQFF. The CDR3 bases are TGTGCCAGCAGCACCAGCGGGAGCTCCTACAATGAGCAGTTCTTC.